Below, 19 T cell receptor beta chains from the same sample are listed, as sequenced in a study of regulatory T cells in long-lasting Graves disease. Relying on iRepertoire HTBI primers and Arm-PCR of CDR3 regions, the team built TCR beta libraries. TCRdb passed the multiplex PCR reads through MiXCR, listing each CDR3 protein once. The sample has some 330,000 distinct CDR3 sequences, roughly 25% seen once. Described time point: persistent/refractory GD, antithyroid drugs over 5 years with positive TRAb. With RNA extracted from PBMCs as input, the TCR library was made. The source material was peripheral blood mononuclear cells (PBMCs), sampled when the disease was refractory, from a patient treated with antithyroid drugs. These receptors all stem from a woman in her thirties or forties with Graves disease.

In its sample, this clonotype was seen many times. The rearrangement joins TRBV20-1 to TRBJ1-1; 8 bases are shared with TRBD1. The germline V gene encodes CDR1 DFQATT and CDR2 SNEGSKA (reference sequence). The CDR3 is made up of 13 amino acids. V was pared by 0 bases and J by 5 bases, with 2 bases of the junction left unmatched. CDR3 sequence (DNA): TGCAGTGCTAGAGAACGACAGGGGACTGAAGCTTTCTTT. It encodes CSARERQGTEAFF.

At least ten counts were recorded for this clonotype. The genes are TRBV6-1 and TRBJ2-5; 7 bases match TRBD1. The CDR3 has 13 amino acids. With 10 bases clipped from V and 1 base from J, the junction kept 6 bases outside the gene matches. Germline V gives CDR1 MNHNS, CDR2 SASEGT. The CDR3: CANRGTGQETQYF. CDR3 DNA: TGTGCCAACAGGGGTACCGGCCAAGAGACCCAGTACTTC.

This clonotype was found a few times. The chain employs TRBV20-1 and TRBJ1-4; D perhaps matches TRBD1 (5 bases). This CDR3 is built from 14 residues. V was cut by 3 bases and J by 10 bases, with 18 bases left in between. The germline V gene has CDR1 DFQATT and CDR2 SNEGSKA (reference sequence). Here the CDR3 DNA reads TGCAGTGCTAGGGTCGGAGTTGGGGGTGGAAAACTGTTTTTT. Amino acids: CSARVGVGGGKLFF.

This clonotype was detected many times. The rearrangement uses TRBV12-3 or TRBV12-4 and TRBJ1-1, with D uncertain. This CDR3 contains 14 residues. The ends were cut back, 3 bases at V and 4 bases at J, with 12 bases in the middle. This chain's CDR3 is CASSFRGGITEAFF. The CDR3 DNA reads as TGTGCCAGCAGTTTCCGGGGTGGTATCACTGAAGCTTTCTTT.

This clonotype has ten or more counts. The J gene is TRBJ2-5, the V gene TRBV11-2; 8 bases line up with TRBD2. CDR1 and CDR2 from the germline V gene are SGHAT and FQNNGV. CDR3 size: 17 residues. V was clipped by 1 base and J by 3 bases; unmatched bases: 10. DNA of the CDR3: TGTGCCAGCAGCTTAGCTCGATTTGGGACTAGAAAAGAGACCCAGTACTTC. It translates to CASSLARFGTRKETQYF.

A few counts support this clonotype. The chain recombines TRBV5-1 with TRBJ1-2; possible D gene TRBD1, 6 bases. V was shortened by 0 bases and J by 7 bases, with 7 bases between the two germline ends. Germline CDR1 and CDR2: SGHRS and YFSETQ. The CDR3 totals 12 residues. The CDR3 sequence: CASSLGGPGYTF. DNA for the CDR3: TGCGCCAGCAGCTTGGGGGGGCCTGGCTACACCTTC. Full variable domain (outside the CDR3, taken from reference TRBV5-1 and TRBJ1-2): KAGVTQTPRYLIKTRGQQVTLSCSPISGHRSVSWYQQTPGQGLQFLFEYFSETQRNKGNFPGRFSGRQFSNSRSEMNVSTLELGDSALYLCASSLGGPGYTFGSGTRLTVV.

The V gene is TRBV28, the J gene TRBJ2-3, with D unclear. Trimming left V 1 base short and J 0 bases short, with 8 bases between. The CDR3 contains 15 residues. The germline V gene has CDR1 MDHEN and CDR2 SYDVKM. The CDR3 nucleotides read TGTGCCAGCAGTTTATTGGGTAGGAGCACAGATACGCAGTATTTT. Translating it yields CASSLLGRSTDTQYF.

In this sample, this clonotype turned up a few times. The CDR3 nucleotides read TGTGCCAGCAGTCACTCCCGACAGGGTAGGTTTGTGGGTACTGAAGCTTTCTTT. It specifies CASSHSRQGRFVGTEAFF. This chain joins TRBV27 and TRBJ1-1; TRBD1 matches at 7 bases. The CDR3 runs to 18 residues. Germline trimming cut 5 bases from V and 5 bases from J; bases unmatched to any gene: 20. CDR1 and CDR2 (germline): MNHEY, SMNVEV (reference sequence).

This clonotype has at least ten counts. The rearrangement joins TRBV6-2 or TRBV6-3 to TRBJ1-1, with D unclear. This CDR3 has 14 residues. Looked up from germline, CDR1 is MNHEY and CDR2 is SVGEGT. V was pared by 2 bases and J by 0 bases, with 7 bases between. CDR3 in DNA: TGTGCCAGCAGTTACGGCAGCCTGAACACTGAAGCTTTCTTT. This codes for CASSYGSLNTEAFF.

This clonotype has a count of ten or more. CDR3 bases: TGCAGTGCTAAACGTGGCGGGACGAACACCGGGGAGCTGTTTTTT. This sequence encodes CSAKRGGTNTGELFF. The rearrangement joins TRBV20-1 to TRBJ2-2; TRBD2 might be the D (6 bases). The CDR3 spans 15 residues. Germline CDR1 reads DFQATT; CDR2 reads SNEGSKA (reference sequence). Trimming shortened V by 4 bases and J by 0 bases, and 12 bases separated the two germline ends.

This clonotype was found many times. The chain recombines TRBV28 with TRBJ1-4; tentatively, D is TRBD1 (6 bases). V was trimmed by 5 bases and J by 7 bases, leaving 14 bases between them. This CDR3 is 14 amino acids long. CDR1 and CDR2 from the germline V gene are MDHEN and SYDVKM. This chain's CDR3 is CASSPAPGAEKLFF. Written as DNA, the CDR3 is TGTGCCAGCAGTCCCGCGCCAGGGGCTGAAAAACTGTTTTTT. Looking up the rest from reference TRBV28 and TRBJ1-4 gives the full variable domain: DVKVTQSSRYLVKRTGEKVFLECVQDMDHENMFWYRQDPGLGLRLIYFSYDVKMKEKGDIPEGYSVSREKKERFSLILESASTNQTSMYLCASSPAPGAEKLFFGSGTQLSVL.

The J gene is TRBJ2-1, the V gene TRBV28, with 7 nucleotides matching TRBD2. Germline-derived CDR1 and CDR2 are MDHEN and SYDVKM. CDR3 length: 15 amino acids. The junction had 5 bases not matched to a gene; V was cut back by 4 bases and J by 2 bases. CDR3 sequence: CASSSRLAAYNEQFF. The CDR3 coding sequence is TGTGCCAGCAGTTCCAGGCTAGCGGCCTACAATGAGCAGTTCTTC.

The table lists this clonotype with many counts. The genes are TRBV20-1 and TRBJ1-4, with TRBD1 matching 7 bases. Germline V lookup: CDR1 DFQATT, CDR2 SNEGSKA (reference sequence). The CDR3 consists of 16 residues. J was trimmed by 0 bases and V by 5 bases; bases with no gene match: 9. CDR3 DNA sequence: TGCAGTGCTGCCGGGACAGCGGATGCAACTAATGAAAAACTGTTTTTT. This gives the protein CSAAGTADATNEKLFF.

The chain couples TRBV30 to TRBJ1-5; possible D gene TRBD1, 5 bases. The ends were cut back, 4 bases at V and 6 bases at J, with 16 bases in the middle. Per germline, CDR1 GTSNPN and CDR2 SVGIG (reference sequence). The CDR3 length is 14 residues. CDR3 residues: CAWNLEGRGQPQHF. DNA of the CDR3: TGTGCCTGGAACTTGGAGGGGCGCGGTCAGCCCCAGCATTTT.

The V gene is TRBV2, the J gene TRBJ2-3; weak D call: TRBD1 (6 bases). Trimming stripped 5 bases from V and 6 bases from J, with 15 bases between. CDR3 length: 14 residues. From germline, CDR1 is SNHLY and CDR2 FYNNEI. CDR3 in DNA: TGTGCCAGCAGTCAGGGGCCTCTTCCGGATACGCAGTATTTT. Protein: CASSQGPLPDTQYF.

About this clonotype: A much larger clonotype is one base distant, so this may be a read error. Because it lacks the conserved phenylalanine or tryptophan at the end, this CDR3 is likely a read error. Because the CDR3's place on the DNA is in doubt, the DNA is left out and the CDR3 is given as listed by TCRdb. Here the CDR3 reads CASTFDRGAIYL. The chain uses TRBV2 and TRBJ2-4; the D call in the table, TRBD1, was not verified against the DNA. Germline V gene sequence: CDR1 SNHLY, CDR2 FYNNEI. The CDR3 length is 12 residues, termini included.

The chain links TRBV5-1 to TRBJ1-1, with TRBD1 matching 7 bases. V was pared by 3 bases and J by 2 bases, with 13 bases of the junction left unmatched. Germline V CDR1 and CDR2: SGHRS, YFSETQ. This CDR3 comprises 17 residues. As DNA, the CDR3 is TGCGCCAGCAGCTCCGACCCTGGACAGGTCCCTAACACTGAAGCTTTCTTT. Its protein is CASSSDPGQVPNTEAFF.

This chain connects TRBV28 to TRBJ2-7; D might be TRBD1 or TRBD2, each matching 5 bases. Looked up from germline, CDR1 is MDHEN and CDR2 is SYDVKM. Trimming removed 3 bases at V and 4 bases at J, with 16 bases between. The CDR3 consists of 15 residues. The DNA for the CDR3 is TGTGCCAGCAGTTTCGGGGCCGTACCTTCTTACGAGCAGTACTTC. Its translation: CASSFGAVPSYEQYF.

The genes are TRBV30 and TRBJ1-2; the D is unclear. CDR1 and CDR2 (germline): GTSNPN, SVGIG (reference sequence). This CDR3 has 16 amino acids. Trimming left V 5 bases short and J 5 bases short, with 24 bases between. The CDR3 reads CAWRSEAEDSPYGYTF. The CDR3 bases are TGTGCCTGGCGCAGCGAGGCAGAGGACTCTCCTTATGGCTACACCTTC.